This T cell receptor beta chain was captured by sequencing in a study of shared clonotypes between healthy human individuals. Into CD45RA+ naive and CD45RA-negative memory subsets, the CD4+ cells were split. Sequenced by immunoSEQ multiplex PCR; TCRdb stores in-frame clones only, minus some. The sample includes about 1.5 million clones, around 98% of them seen just once. V lost 6 bases, J lost 5 bases, and 6 bases stayed unmatched. The CDR3 has 15 residues. The germline gives CDR1 MDHEN, CDR2 SYDVKM. This TCR derives from a man younger than 40 in good health. This chain connects TRBV28 to TRBJ1-4; 10 nucleotides agree with TRBD1. The source material was naive CD4+ T cells sorted from blood. The subset here: CD45RA+ positively selected. CDR3 loop: CASRLSGQGNEKLFF. The CDR3 DNA follows: TGTGCCAGCAGGCTTTCGGGACAGGGGAATGAAAAACTGTTTTTT.